Listed below are T cell receptor beta chains from one sample, sequenced in a study of OX40 agonist ivuxolimab in advanced cancers. Sequencing was performed with immunoSEQ multiplex PCR; in TCRdb, only in-frame clones are kept and a portion is missing. The sample lists 12,000 or so clones, about 86% occurring once. The input for sequencing was CD4+ or CD8+ T cells sorted from blood, taken in a trial of the OX40 agonist ivuxolimab. The receptors stem from an adult with an advanced solid tumor such as melanoma, head and neck, liver or kidney cancer. CDR3s include the opening cysteine and the closing phenylalanine or tryptophan. The D gene is left open where the match is weak. Clone size appears in some rows only: once, few, many, or a class for an expanded clone.

DNA: TGCGCCAGCAGCTTGGGGATTGATCAGCCCCAGCATTTT; CDR3: CASSLGIDQPQHF; J: TRBJ1-5; D: .; size: .; V: TRBV5-1
DNA: TGTGCCAGCAGCTTGAGGGCAGGGGGCAACGAGCAGTACTTC; CDR3: CASSLRAGGNEQYF; J: TRBJ2-7; D: TRBD1; size: .; V: TRBV5-4
DNA: TGTGCCAGCTCACCGGGACTAGCCAATGAGCAGTTCTTC; CDR3: CASSPGLANEQFF; J: TRBJ2-1; D: TRBD2; size: .; V: TRBV18
DNA: TGTGCCACCAACCCTCGGGGGGATGAGCAGTTCTTC; CDR3: CATNPRGDEQFF; J: TRBJ2-1; D: TRBD2; size: .; V: TRBV7-9
DNA: TGTGCCAGCAGTACGACAGCTGGGGCCAACGTCCTGACTTTC; CDR3: CASSTTAGANVLTF; J: TRBJ2-6; D: .; size: .; V: TRBV27
DNA: TGTGCCAGCAGCTTGGGGGGGATTGGGGCCAACGTCCTGACTTTC; CDR3: CASSLGGIGANVLTF; J: TRBJ2-6; D: .; size: few; V: TRBV5-4
DNA: TGTGCCAGCAGCTTAGCCCCTCCCGGGAACACAGATACGCAGTATTTT; CDR3: CASSLAPPGNTDTQYF; J: TRBJ2-3; D: .; size: few; V: TRBV7-2
DNA: TGTGCCAGTAGTATACCGGGACGGGCGGACACTGAAGCTTTCTTT; CDR3: CASSIPGRADTEAFF; J: TRBJ1-1; D: .; size: .; V: TRBV19
DNA: TGTGCCAGCAGCTTGGGGGCGGATAACACTGAAGCTTTCTTT; CDR3: CASSLGADNTEAFF; J: TRBJ1-1; D: .; size: .; V: TRBV7-9
DNA: TGTGCCAGCAGCGTAGAACCTCCGGGACAGACCATGAACACTGAAGCTTTCTTT; CDR3: CASSVEPPGQTMNTEAFF; J: TRBJ1-1; D: TRBD1; size: .; V: TRBV9
DNA: TGTGCCAGCAGCTCTGGGGGGGGCTCTGAAGCTTTCTTT; CDR3: CASSSGGGSEAFF; J: TRBJ1-1; D: .; size: .; V: TRBV5-8